This TCR beta chain came from a study of blood T cell repertoires in COVID-19. Method: immunoSEQ multiplex PCR; TCRdb's copy keeps in-frame clones and lacks some. The sample consists of approximately 280,000 clones, around nine tenths of them appearing once. V lost 6 bases, J lost 3 bases, and 6 bases stayed unmatched. Looked up from germline, CDR1 is SNHLY and CDR2 is FYNNEI. The CDR3 extends over 15 amino acids. The sequence came from a woman between 40 and 55 years old who had recovered from COVID-19. The sequenced material came from PBMCs or T cells enriched from blood (not recorded which). The rearrangement uses TRBV2 and TRBJ2-3, with 10 bases lining up with TRBD2. The CDR3 region is CASRDQGLATDTQYF. CDR3 sequence (DNA): TGTGCCAGCAGGGATCAGGGACTAGCGACAGATACGCAGTATTTT.